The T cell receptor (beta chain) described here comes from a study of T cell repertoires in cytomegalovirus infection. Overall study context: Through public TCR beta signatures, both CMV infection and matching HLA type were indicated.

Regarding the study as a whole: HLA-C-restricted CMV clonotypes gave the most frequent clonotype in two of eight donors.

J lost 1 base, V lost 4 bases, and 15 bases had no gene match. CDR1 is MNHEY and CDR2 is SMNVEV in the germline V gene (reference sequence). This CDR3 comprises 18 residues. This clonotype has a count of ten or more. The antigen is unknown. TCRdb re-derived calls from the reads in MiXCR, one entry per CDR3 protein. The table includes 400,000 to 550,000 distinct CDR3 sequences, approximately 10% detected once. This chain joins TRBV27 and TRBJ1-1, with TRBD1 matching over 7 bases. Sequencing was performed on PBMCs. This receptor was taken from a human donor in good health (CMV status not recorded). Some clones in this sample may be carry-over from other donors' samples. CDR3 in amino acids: CASSSRDSRERGNTEAFF. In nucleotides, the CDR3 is TGTGCCAGCAGTTCTCGGGACAGCAGGGAAAGGGGGAACACTGAAGCTTTCTTT.